These 14 T cell receptor beta chains came from one sample sequenced in a study of post-analysis software for immune sequencing data. Study conclusions and caveats: Roughly five TRBV segments were more frequent in patients than controls; TRBV5-6, TRBV5-1 and TRBV20-1 belonged to this group.

No antigens are known for them. Presence of unique molecular identifiers characterized the TCR beta cDNA libraries. In TCRdb, the PCR reads were re-called with MiXCR into one record per CDR3 protein. The repertoire holds 250,000 to 300,000 distinct CDR3 sequences, with 36% as singletons. The sample consisted of blood. These receptors came from a girl under 18 with multiple sclerosis.

On this clonotype: It may be a read error: a sequence one base away is much more abundant. V and J are TRBV20-1 and TRBJ1-5; D is ambiguous. Germline V gives CDR1 DFQATT, CDR2 SNEGSKA (reference sequence). The CDR3 consists of 17 residues. For the CDR3, the DNA is TGCAATGCGGGTCCGGGAAAGAGTCGTTTGAGCAATCAGCCCCAGCATTTT. Encoded protein: CNAGPGKSRLSNQPQHF.

The V gene is TRBV5-1, the J gene TRBJ2-3, with 8 nucleotides matching TRBD2. V dropped 6 bases and J dropped 1; count of bases not matched to a gene: 7. There are 15 residues in the CDR3. Per the germline V gene, CDR1 is SGHRS and CDR2 is YFSETQ. The CDR3 sequence is CASNLSGRGTDTQYF. The CDR3 nucleotides read TGCGCCAGCAATCTCTCCGGGAGGGGCACAGATACGCAGTATTTT.

In its sample, this clonotype was seen many times. This chain connects TRBV12-3 or TRBV12-4 to TRBJ1-5; D gene uncertain. V lost 3 bases to trimming and J lost 0 bases, with 15 bases between them. The CDR3 is made up of 17 amino acids. CDR3 bases: TGTGCCAGCAGTTTGACCTCAGGCGTTAATAGCAATCAGCCCCAGCATTTT. It encodes CASSLTSGVNSNQPQHF.

This chain links TRBV6-2 or TRBV6-3 with TRBJ1-5, with a weak D call TRBD1 (6 bases). CDR3 length equals 16 residues. The germline gives CDR1 MNHEY, CDR2 SVGEGT. V was clipped by 0 bases and J by 1 base, with 10 bases between them. The CDR3: CASSYSGGRSNQPQHF. CDR3 nucleotides: TGTGCCAGCAGTTACTCGGGGGGCCGAAGCAATCAGCCCCAGCATTTT.

There are a few counts of this clonotype. The chain carries TRBV5-1 and TRBJ2-1, with TRBD1 matching 9 bases. The CDR3 extends over 15 amino acids. J gave up 2 bases and V 3 bases, and 3 bases lay outside the gene matches. Germline assignment: CDR1 SGHRS and CDR2 YFSETQ. CDR3 loop: CASSWGQGTYNEQFF. The CDR3, as DNA: TGCGCCAGCAGCTGGGGACAGGGTACCTACAATGAGCAGTTCTTC.

The genes are TRBV15 and TRBJ2-1; 11 bases align to TRBD2. The CDR3 consists of 17 residues. Germline loops: CDR1 LNHNV, CDR2 YYDKDF (reference sequence). V lost 5 bases, J lost 9 bases, and 15 bases stayed unmatched. The CDR3 spells CATSLHLGGTSGLEQFF. The CDR3 nucleotides read TGTGCCACCAGCTTACACCTGGGAGGGACTAGCGGTCTTGAGCAGTTCTTC.

V is TRBV6-1 and J is TRBJ1-2; tentative D call: TRBD1 (5 bases). The CDR3 loop spans 16 amino acids. V shed 2 bases and J shed 4 bases, with 17 bases lying between them. The germline gives CDR1 MNHNS, CDR2 SASEGT. CDR3 sequence reads: CASSELTGTLGYGYTF. Written as DNA, the CDR3 is TGTGCCAGCAGTGAACTGACTGGGACCCTGGGCTATGGCTACACCTTC.

With regard to this clonotype: A clone one base away is much larger, so this may be a read error. This rearrangement joins TRBV19 to TRBJ1-5, with D unresolved. Germline V gene sequence: CDR1 LNHDA, CDR2 SQIVND (reference sequence). Trimming removed 4 bases from V and 0 bases from J, with 13 bases in between. CDR3 size: 16 residues. DNA of the CDR3: TGTGCCAGTAGTAGGCCCCAAACGGCTAGCAATCAGCCCCAGCATTTT. As protein: CASSRPQTASNQPQHF.

The sample holds many counts of this clonotype. The chain joins TRBV10-3 to TRBJ2-5; D perhaps matches TRBD1 (6 bases). Germline CDR1 ENHRY, CDR2 SYGVKD. The CDR3 loop spans 13 amino acids. The V end lost 5 bases, the J end lost 5 bases, and 12 bases lay between the germline ends. The CDR3 sequence is CAISPQGLETQYF. DNA for the CDR3: TGTGCCATCAGTCCACAGGGTTTGGAGACCCAGTACTTC.

This clonotype was observed at least ten times. The chain uses TRBV7-2 and TRBJ2-5; TRBD2 aligns across 8 bases. The CDR3 covers 14 residues. The germline CDR1 and CDR2 sequences are SGHTA and FQGNSA. The J segment lost 7 bases and the V segment lost 5 bases, leaving 9 bases of the junction unmatched. In nucleotides, the CDR3 is TGTGCCAGCAGCCCCCGGGAGGGTAGGGCGACCCAGTACTTC. It encodes CASSPREGRATQYF.

The gene calls are TRBV15 and TRBJ1-2; D is uncertain. The germline CDR1 and CDR2 sequences are LNHNV and YYDKDF (reference sequence). This CDR3 spans 14 amino acids. V was cut by 1 base and J by 3 bases, with 9 bases left in between. CDR3 amino acids: CATSRVLGYYGYTF. DNA of the CDR3: TGTGCCACCAGCAGAGTATTGGGGTACTATGGCTACACCTTC.

CDR3 sequence reads: CASSSGDRDYEQYF. Here the CDR3 DNA reads TGCGCCAGCAGCTCTGGGGACAGGGACTACGAGCAGTACTTC. The genes are TRBV5-1 and TRBJ2-7, with TRBD1 matching over 9 bases. CDR1 and CDR2 from the germline V gene are SGHRS and YFSETQ. With V trimmed by 3 bases and J by 3 bases, 4 bases remained unmatched. CDR3 length: 14 residues.

This clonotype was recorded a few times. A much larger clone lies a single base off, so this may be a read error. The rearrangement uses TRBV27 and TRBJ1-5; D might be TRBD1 (5 bases). V was clipped by 6 bases and J by 0 bases, with 9 bases between them. The CDR3 consists of 14 residues. CDR1 is MNHEY and CDR2 is SMNVEV in the germline V gene (reference sequence). CDR3 protein: CASRLDSSNQPQHF. CDR3 nucleotides: TGTGCCAGCAGGTTAGACAGTAGCAATCAGCCCCAGCATTTT.

This clonotype was seen ten or more times. The rearrangement links TRBV10-3 to TRBJ1-4; the D gene is possibly TRBD1 (5 bases). The CDR3 spans 15 residues. Trimming took 2 bases from V and 1 from J, leaving 8 bases between them. CDR1 is ENHRY and CDR2 is SYGVKD in the germline V gene. CDR3 coding DNA: TGTGCCATCAGTGAGCCCGGGGGAACTAATGAAAAACTGTTTTTT. Translated, it gives CAISEPGGTNEKLFF.